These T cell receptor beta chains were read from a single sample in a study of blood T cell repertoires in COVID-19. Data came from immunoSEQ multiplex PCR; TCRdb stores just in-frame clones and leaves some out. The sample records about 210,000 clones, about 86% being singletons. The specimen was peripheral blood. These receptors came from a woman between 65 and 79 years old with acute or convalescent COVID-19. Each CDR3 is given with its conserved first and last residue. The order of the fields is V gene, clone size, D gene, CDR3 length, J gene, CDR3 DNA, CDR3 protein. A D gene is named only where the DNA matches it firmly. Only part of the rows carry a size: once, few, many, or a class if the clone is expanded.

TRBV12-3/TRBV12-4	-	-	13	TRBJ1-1	TGTGCCAGCAGTCTAAAGTTGAACACTGAAGCTTTCTTT	CASSLKLNTEAFF
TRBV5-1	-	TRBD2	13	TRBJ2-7	TGCGCCAGCAGCTTGGATCCTAGCGGAGAGCAGTACTTC	CASSLDPSGEQYF
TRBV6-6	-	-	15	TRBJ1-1	TGTGCCAGCAGACCCCCCCGGACAGAGAACACTGAAGCTTTCTTT	CASRPPRTENTEAFF
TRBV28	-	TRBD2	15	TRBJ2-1	TGTGCCAGCAGCTCTGGTAGCGGGAGGCTGAATGAGCAGTTCTTC	CASSSGSGRLNEQFF
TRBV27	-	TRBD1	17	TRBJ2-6	TGTGCCAGCAGCGTCCGGGACAGGGGCTCTGGGGCCAACGTCCTGACTTTC	CASSVRDRGSGANVLTF
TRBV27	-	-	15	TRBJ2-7	TGTGCCAGCAGCGGGGAGGCTAGCGCCTCCTACGAGCAGTACTTC	CASSGEASASYEQYF
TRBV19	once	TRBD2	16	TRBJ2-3	TGTGCCAGTAGTATGGGACTAGACCTATATACAGATACGCAGTATTTT	CASSMGLDLYTDTQYF
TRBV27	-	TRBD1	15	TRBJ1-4	TGTGCCAGCAGTTCCTTAGGACAGGGAGGTGAAAAACTGTTTTTT	CASSSLGQGGEKLFF
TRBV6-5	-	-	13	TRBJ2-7	TGTGCCACCACTCGTTCCCAGCGAGGCGAGCAGTACTTC	CATTRSQRGEQYF
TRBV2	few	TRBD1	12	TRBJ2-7	TGTGCCAGCAGTGGACAGGGCTACGAGCAGTACTTC	CASSGQGYEQYF
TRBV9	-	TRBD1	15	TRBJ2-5	TGTGCCAGCAGCGCGGGGACAGCGATTCAAGAGACCCAGTACTTC	CASSAGTAIQETQYF
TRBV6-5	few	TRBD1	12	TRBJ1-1	TGTGCCAGTACTTTCGACAGGGTTCAAGCTTTCTTT	CASTFDRVQAFF
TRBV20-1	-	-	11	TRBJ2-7	TGCAGTGCCCTGAGCCGGGAAGAGCAGTACTTC	CSALSREEQYF
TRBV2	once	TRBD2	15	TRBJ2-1	TGTGCCAGCACTAAGACTAGCGGGTCTCACAATGAGCAGTTCTTC	CASTKTSGSHNEQFF
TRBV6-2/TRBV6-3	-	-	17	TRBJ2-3	TGTGCCAGCAGTTACTCCTTCACTAGGATTTCGTCAGATACGCAGTATTTT	CASSYSFTRISSDTQYF
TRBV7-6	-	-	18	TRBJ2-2	TGTGCCAGCAGCTTAGCGACGTCCCAGGGGAACAGCGCCGGGGAGCTGTTTTTT	CASSLATSQGNSAGELFF
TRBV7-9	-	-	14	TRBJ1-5	TGTGCCAGCAGCAGAGGATCCGGGAATCAGCCCCAGCATTTT	CASSRGSGNQPQHF
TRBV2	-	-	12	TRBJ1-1	TGTGCCAGCGACAGGAGTGAAACTGAAGCTTTCTTT	CASDRSETEAFF
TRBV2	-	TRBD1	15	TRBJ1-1	TGTGCCAGCAGAACCGGGACAGGGGGCTATACTGAAGCTTTCTTT	CASRTGTGGYTEAFF
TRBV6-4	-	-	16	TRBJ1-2	TGTGCCAGCAGTGACCGTCGGAGAGGCAGAAACTATGGCTACACCTTC	CASSDRRRGRNYGYTF
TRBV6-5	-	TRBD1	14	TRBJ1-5	TGTGCCAGCACTCCGGGACAGGGATCACAGCCCCAGCATTTT	CASTPGQGSQPQHF
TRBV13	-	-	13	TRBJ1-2	TGTGCCAGCAGCTTAAGTCGGGGTTTGGGCTACACCTTC	CASSLSRGLGYTF
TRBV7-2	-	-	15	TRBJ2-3	TGTGCCAGCAGCATCAGGGGTTATCGAACAGATACGCAGTATTTT	CASSIRGYRTDTQYF
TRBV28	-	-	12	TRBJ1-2	TGTGCCAGCAGGTCAGGGGTGCGGGGCTACACCTTC	CASRSGVRGYTF
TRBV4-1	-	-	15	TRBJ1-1	TGCGCCAGCAGCCAATCCGCAGGGGCGAACACTGAAGCTTTCTTT	CASSQSAGANTEAFF
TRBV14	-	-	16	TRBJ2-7	TGTGCCAGCAGCCAAGCTCCCCGGGGTAAGAACTACGAGCAGTACTTC	CASSQAPRGKNYEQYF
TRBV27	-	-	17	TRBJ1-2	TGTGCCAGCAGTTTATCACCCACCTTGCGTGTGACGCGGGGCTACACCTTC	CASSLSPTLRVTRGYTF
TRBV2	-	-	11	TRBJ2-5	TGTGCCAGCAGTGAGAGAGAGACCCAGTACTTC	CASSERETQYF
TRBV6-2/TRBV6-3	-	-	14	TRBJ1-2	TGTGCCAGCAGTTCCCCAGTCCGCACCTATGGCTACACCTTC	CASSSPVRTYGYTF
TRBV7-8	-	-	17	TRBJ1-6	TGTGCCAGCAGCGCCCAGGCTTCGACAGGTTATAATTCACCCCTCCACTTT	CASSAQASTGYNSPLHF
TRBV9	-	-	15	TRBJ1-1	TGTGCCAGCAGCAGCAGGCACAGCAGGAACACTGAAGCTTTCTTT	CASSSRHSRNTEAFF
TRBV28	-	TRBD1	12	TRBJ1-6	TGTGCCAGCAGGACAGGGGGCTCACCCCTCCACTTT	CASRTGGSPLHF
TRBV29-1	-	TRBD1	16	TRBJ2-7	TGCAGCGTTGCCCGCCCCACAGGGGTAAACAGGTACGAGCAGTACTTC	CSVARPTGVNRYEQYF
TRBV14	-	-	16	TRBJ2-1	TGTGCCAGCAGCCCACAGGGTAGGAGCTCCTACAATGAGCAGTTCTTC	CASSPQGRSSYNEQFF
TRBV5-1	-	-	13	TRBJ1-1	TGCGCCAGCAGCTTGAGGGGGAACACTGAAGCTTTCTTT	CASSLRGNTEAFF
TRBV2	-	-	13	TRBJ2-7	TGTGCCAGCAATGAATGGCAGATCTACGAGCAGTACTTC	CASNEWQIYEQYF
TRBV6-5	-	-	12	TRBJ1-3	TGTGCCAGCAGTTCAGGCGGAAACACCATATATTTT	CASSSGGNTIYF
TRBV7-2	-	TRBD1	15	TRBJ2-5	TGTGCCAGCAGCCCCCGGACAGGGCGGGGCGAGACCCAGTACTTC	CASSPRTGRGETQYF
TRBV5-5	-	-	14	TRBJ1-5	TGTGCCAGCAGCCCAACACCAAGCAATCAGCCCCAGCATTTT	CASSPTPSNQPQHF
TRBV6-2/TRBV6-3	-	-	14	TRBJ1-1	TGTGCCAGCAGTTACGGCAGGGAGGGCACTGAAGCTTTCTTT	CASSYGREGTEAFF
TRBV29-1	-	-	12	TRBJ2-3	TGCAGCTGCGGTTGGGGCACAGATACGCAGTATTTT	CSCGWGTDTQYF
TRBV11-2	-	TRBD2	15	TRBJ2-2	TGTGCCAGCAGCTTATTAGCGGGACGGACCGGGGAGCTGTTTTTT	CASSLLAGRTGELFF
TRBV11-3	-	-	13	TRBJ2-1	TGTGCCAGCAGCCCGGGACTTGGGAATGAGCAGTTCTTC	CASSPGLGNEQFF
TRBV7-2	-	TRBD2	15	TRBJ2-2	TGTGCCAGCAGCTTCCTATGGACTAGCGGCGGGGAGCTGTTTTTT	CASSFLWTSGGELFF
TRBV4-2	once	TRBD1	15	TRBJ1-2	TGTGCCAGCAGCCCCCCGGGACAGGTGTCCGGGGGCTACACCTTC	CASSPPGQVSGGYTF